This T cell receptor (beta chain) appears in the sequencing data of a study of blood T cell repertoires in COVID-19. Trimming at V came to 0 bases and at J to 6 bases, leaving 3 bases not matched to a gene. The CDR3 extends over 16 amino acids. CDR1 and CDR2 (germline): KGHSH, LQKENI. This clone was seen more than once but under ten times. Assay: immunoSEQ multiplex PCR; the TCRdb copy retains only in-frame clones and omits some. The sample has over 300,000 clones; approximately 89% are singletons. Source material: PBMCs or T cells enriched from blood (not recorded which). V gene TRBV18 combines with J gene TRBJ2-1; 12 bases agree with TRBD2. The sequence derives from a woman aged 40 to 50 who had recovered from COVID-19. CDR3 nucleotide sequence: TGTGCCAGCTCACCACCGAAACTAGCGGGAGGCAATGAGCAGTTCTTC. It yields the protein CASSPPKLAGGNEQFF.